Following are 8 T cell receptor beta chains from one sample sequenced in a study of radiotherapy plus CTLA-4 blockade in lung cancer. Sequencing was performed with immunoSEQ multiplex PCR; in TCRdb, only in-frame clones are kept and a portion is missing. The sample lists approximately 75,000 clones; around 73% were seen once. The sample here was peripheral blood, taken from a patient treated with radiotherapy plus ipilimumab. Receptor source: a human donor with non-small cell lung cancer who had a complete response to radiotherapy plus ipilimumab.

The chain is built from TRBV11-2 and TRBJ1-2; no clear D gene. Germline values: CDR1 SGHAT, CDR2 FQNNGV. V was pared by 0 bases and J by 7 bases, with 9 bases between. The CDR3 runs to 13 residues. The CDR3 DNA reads TGTGCCAGCAGCTTAGAGGCCCGGGGTGGCTACACCTTC. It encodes CASSLEARGGYTF.

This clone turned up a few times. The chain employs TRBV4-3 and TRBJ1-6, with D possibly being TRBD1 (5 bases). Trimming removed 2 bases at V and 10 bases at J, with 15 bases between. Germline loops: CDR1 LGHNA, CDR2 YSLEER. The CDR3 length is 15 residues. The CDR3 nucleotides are TGCGCCAGCAGCCAATTAAAGACAGCAGGGTCACCCCTCCACTTT. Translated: CASSQLKTAGSPLHF.

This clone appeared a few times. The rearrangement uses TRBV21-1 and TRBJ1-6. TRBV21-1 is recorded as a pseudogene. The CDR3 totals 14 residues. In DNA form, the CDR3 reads TGTGCCAGCAGCACCTCGAAAGATAATTCACCCCTCCACTTT. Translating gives CASSTSKDNSPLHF.

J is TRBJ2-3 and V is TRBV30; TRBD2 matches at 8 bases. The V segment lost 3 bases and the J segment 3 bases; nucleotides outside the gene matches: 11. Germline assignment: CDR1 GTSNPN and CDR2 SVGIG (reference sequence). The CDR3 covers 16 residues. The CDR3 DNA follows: TGTGCCTGGAGGCGGGTGGGGCGGGGGGTTACAGATACGCAGTATTTT. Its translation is CAWRRVGRGVTDTQYF.

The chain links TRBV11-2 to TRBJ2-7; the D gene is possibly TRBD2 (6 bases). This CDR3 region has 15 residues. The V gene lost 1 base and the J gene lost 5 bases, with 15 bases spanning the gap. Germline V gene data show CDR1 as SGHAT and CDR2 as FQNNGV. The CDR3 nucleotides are TGTGCCAGCAGCTTAGGAGGCGGGGTTACTAACGAGCAGTACGTC. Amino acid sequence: CASSLGGGVTNEQYV.

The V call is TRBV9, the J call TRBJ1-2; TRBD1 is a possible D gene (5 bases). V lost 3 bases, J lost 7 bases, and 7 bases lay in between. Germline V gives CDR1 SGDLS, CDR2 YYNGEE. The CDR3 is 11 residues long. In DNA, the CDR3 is TGTGCCAGCAGCGCTGGGGGTGGCTACACCTTC. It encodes CASSAGGGYTF.

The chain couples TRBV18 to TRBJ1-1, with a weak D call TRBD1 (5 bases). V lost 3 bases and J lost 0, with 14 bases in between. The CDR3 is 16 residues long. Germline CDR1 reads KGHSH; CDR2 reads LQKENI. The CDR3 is CASSPYFGGMNTEAFF. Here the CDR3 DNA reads TGTGCCAGCTCACCGTATTTTGGGGGAATGAACACTGAAGCTTTCTTT. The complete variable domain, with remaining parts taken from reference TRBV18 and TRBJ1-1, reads NAGVMQNPRHLVRRRGQEARLRCSPMKGHSHVYWYRQLPEEGLKFMVYLQKENIIDESGMPKERFSAEFPKEGPSILRIQQVVRGDSAAYFCASSPYFGGMNTEAFFGQGTRLTVV.

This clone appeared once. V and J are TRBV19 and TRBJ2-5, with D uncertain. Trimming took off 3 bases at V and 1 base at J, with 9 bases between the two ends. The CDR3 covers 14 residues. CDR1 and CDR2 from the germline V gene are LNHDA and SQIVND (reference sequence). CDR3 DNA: TGTGCCAGTAGTATGTCGCCAGGCCAAGAGACCCAGTACTTC. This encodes CASSMSPGQETQYF.